What follows are 6 T cell receptor beta chains derived from one specimen sequenced in a study of Graves' ophthalmopathy and Graves' hyperthyroidism. Amplified TCR beta CDR3 regions were obtained using RNA transcripts as template. A first-round RT-PCR used HTBI primers, followed by a second-round multiplex PCR. A single record per CDR3 protein comes from TCRdb applying MiXCR to the multiplex PCR reads. The sample lists hundreds of thousands of distinct CDR3 sequences; 22% were seen once. The sequenced material came from peripheral blood. These receptors all come from a woman between 18 and 29 years old with stable Graves' hyperthyroidism. Some clones in this sample may be carry-over from other donors' samples.

Ten or more counts support this clonotype. The CDR3 DNA reads TGTGCCAGCAGTTTAGCACAAGAAGCTTTCTTT. Its protein product is CASSLAQEAFF. V usage is TRBV12-3 or TRBV12-4 and J usage is TRBJ1-1, with D unclear. V was pared by 0 bases and J by 8 bases, with 4 bases between. The CDR3 is 11 amino acids.

This clonotype came up many times. The chain uses TRBV7-6 and TRBJ2-5; 9 positions match TRBD2. The CDR3 is 14 residues long. Germline values: CDR1 SGHVS, CDR2 FNYEAQ. With 1 base clipped from V and 4 bases from J, the junction kept 1 base outside the gene matches. CDR3 coding DNA: TGTGCCAGCAGCTTAGTAGCGGGGGTAGAGACCCAGTACTTC. It yields the protein CASSLVAGVETQYF.

Ten or more counts support this clonotype. The V call is TRBV14, the J call TRBJ1-2, with 7 bases lining up with TRBD1. The CDR3 has 12 amino acids. V lost 4 bases, J lost 7 bases, and 3 bases stayed unmatched. Germline CDR1 SGHDN, CDR2 FVKESK. The CDR3 sequence is CASSLDRVGYTF. In nucleotides, the CDR3 is TGTGCCAGCAGCCTTGACAGGGTTGGCTACACCTTC.

In its sample, this clonotype was seen a few times. The germline gene is not matched at one end of the junction; a read error may be the cause. V and J are TRBV7-9 and TRBJ1-1, with TRBD1 matching over 9 bases. The CDR3 totals 15 residues. Germline CDR1 and CDR2: SEHNR and FQNEAQ (reference sequence). The CDR3: CASSLWTGVKTEAFF. The DNA of the CDR3 is TGTGCCAGCAGCCTCTGGACAGGGGTGAAAACTGAAGCTTTCTTT.

This clonotype was counted at least ten times. This chain connects TRBV20-1 to TRBJ1-1, with a weak D call TRBD1 (5 bases). Germline assignment: CDR1 DFQATT and CDR2 SNEGSKA (reference sequence). The CDR3 sequence is 14 residues long. V was clipped by 5 bases and J by 0 bases, with 13 bases between them. The CDR3 DNA is TGCAGTGCTCGGTCGGGGGATTTGAACACTGAAGCTTTCTTT. Translated: CSARSGDLNTEAFF.

This clonotype has a count of ten or more. V and J are TRBV27 and TRBJ2-7; the match to TRBD2 covers 11 bases. Germline trimming cut 5 bases from V and 5 bases from J; bases unmatched to any gene: 8. Germline V gives CDR1 MNHEY, CDR2 SMNVEV (reference sequence). The CDR3 has 15 amino acids. The CDR3: CASSAILTSGNEQYF. The CDR3 coding sequence is TGTGCCAGCAGTGCCATCCTGACTAGCGGGAACGAGCAGTACTTC.